A single sample gave rise to the 11 T cell receptor beta chains below, sequenced in a study of T cell responses to AZD1222 COVID-19 vaccine. Measured with immunoSEQ multiplex PCR; TCRdb has only the in-frame clones, and not every one. The sample records about 97,000 clones, over 80% being singletons. The specimen comprised peripheral blood, sampled on day 0 of AZD1222 vaccination. The receptors come from an adult in good health.

This chain joins TRBV7-2 and TRBJ1-2; 7 bases map to TRBD1. With V trimmed by 1 base and J by 2 bases, 7 bases remained unmatched. CDR3 length: 16 amino acids. Germline V gene lookup returns CDR1 SGHTA and CDR2 FQGNSA. The CDR3, as DNA: TGTGCCAGCAGCTTAGGGCGAGGGGGCGTCAACTATGGCTACACCTTC. Amino acid sequence: CASSLGRGGVNYGYTF.

The chain links TRBV11-3 to TRBJ2-2, with D possibly being TRBD2 (6 bases). From germline, CDR1 is SGHNT and CDR2 YENEEA. There are 17 residues in the CDR3. V dropped 6 bases and J dropped 5 bases, with 22 bases sitting between them. The CDR3 DNA is TGTGCCAGCAGACGTGGCTGGCAGGGAGGAAAGACCGGGGAGCTGTTTTTT. Translation gives CASRRGWQGGKTGELFF.

The rearrangement joins TRBV6-5 to TRBJ1-5; a weak D match, TRBD1 (5 bases). The CDR3 extends over 14 amino acids. Looked up from germline, CDR1 is MNHEY and CDR2 is SVGAGI. Trimming took 4 bases from V and 3 from J, leaving 10 bases between them. CDR3 sequence (DNA): TGTGCCAGCAGTTCCCGGGACCCCAATCAGCCCCAGCATTTT. Translated: CASSSRDPNQPQHF.

Only one count was recorded for this clone. The V gene is TRBV21-1, the J gene TRBJ1-1; TRBD1 reflects the table's D call only, with no check against the DNA. TRBV21-1 is an annotated pseudogene. The length of the CDR3 is 16 residues. The CDR3 region has the DNA TGTGCCAGCACCCCCAGGGGTAAGGAGGTCAACACTGAAGCTTTCTTT. Translating gives CASTPRGKEVNTEAFF.

The chain joins TRBV12-3 or TRBV12-4 to TRBJ1-2; no definite D call. Trimming stripped 5 bases from V and 0 bases from J, with 7 bases between. CDR3 size: 13 residues. CDR3 residues: CASSERPNYGYTF. The CDR3 bases are TGTGCCAGCAGTGAACGGCCTAACTATGGCTACACCTTC.

The V call is TRBV19, the J call TRBJ2-1; 11 bases are a match to TRBD2. Losses at the gene ends were 5 bases for V and 0 bases for J; bases not matched to a gene: 6. The CDR3 covers 17 residues. The germline V gene encodes CDR1 LNHDA and CDR2 SQIVND (reference sequence). CDR3 region: CASSLAGGFSSYNEQFF. The CDR3 DNA reads as TGTGCCAGTAGTCTAGCGGGGGGCTTCAGCTCCTACAATGAGCAGTTCTTC.

V and J are TRBV5-1 and TRBJ1-2; D is undetermined. The CDR3 loop spans 15 amino acids. V lost 0 bases and J lost 3, with 12 bases in between. CDR1 SGHRS and CDR2 YFSETQ come from the germline V gene. The CDR3 here is CASSLAGGGDYGYTF. For the CDR3, the DNA is TGCGCCAGCAGCTTGGCTGGCGGTGGGGACTATGGCTACACCTTC.

The chain uses TRBV27 and TRBJ1-5; D might be TRBD1 (5 bases). Germline CDR1 and CDR2: MNHEY and SMNVEV (reference sequence). CDR3 size: 14 residues. Between the trimmed V and J ends, which lost 5 bases and 5 bases, there was a span of 13 bases. CDR3 bases: TGTGCCAGCAGTCCCACGGGGACCTATCAGCCCCAGCATTTT. Its translation: CASSPTGTYQPQHF.

The chain uses TRBV5-1 and TRBJ1-6; 7 bases align to TRBD1. The CDR3 is 17 amino acids. V dropped 4 bases and J dropped 9; count of bases not matched to a gene: 16. Looked up from germline, CDR1 is SGHRS and CDR2 is YFSETQ. The CDR3 sequence is CASSADLTGFKASPLHF. In nucleotides, the CDR3 is TGCGCCAGCAGCGCCGACCTGACAGGGTTCAAGGCTTCACCCCTCCACTTT.

The count of this clone is one. V gene TRBV7-2 combines with J gene TRBJ2-3, with D tentatively TRBD1 (6 bases). Between the trimmed V and J ends, which lost 2 bases and 2 bases, there was a span of 11 bases. The germline V gene encodes CDR1 SGHTA and CDR2 FQGNSA. The CDR3 consists of 15 residues. The CDR3 loop reads CASSLRTGITDTQYF. CDR3 nucleotides: TGTGCCAGCAGCTTAAGAACAGGGATCACAGATACGCAGTATTTT. The entire variable domain, with the rest obtained from reference TRBV7-2 and TRBJ2-3, is as follows: GAGVSQSPSNKVTEKGKDVELRCDPISGHTALYWYRQSLGQGLEFLIYFQGNSAPDKSGLPSDRFSAERTGGSVSTLTIQRTQQEDSAVYLCASSLRTGITDTQYFGPGTRLTVL.

The chain couples TRBV2 to TRBJ2-5; D not certain. V was cut by 0 bases and J by 3 bases, with 2 bases left in between. Germline V gene lookup returns CDR1 SNHLY and CDR2 FYNNEI. This CDR3 contains 12 residues. The DNA of the CDR3 is TGTGCCAGCAGTGAAGCTGAAGAGACCCAGTACTTC. It is translated as CASSEAEETQYF.